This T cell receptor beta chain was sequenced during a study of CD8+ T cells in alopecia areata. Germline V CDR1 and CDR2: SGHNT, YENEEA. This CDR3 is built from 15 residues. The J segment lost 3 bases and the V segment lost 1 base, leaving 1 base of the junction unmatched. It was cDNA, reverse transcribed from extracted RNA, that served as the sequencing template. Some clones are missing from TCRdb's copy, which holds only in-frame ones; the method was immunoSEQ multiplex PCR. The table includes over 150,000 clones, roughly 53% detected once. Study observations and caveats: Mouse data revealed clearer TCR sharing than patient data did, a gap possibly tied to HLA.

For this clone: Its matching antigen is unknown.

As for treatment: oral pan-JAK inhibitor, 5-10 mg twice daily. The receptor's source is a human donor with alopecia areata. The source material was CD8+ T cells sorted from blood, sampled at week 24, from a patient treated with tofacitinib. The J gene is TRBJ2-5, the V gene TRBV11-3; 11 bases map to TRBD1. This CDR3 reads CASSLGTGGEETQYF. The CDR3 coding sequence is TGTGCCAGCAGCTTAGGGACAGGGGGCGAAGAGACCCAGTACTTC.